The 3 T cell receptor beta chains in this list originate from one sample, sequenced in a study of CD8+ T cells in alopecia areata. Sample treatment: oral pan-JAK inhibitor, 5-10 mg twice daily. Following RNA extraction, reverse transcription yielded cDNA that acted as the sequencing template. Method: immunoSEQ multiplex PCR; TCRdb's copy keeps in-frame clones and lacks some. The data show about 120,000 clones, about 50% seen once. Specimen: CD4+ T cells sorted from blood, collected at week 4, from a patient treated with tofacitinib. The source is a human donor with alopecia areata.

The chain recombines TRBV7-2 with TRBJ2-3, with D unresolved. CDR3 length equals 12 residues. CDR1 and CDR2 (germline): SGHTA, FQGNSA. The germline V and J ends were trimmed by 7 bases and 4 bases, with 9 bases remaining between them. CDR3: CASTSIPDTQYF. CDR3 nucleotides: TGTGCCAGCACCAGCATTCCAGATACGCAGTATTTT.

The genes are TRBV29-1 and TRBJ2-4; D remains unclear. The V end lost 1 base, the J end lost 0 bases, and 19 bases lay between the germline ends. The CDR3 loop spans 18 amino acids. From germline, CDR1 is SQVTM and CDR2 ANQGSEA. Written as DNA, the CDR3 is TGCAGCGTTGAAGCCCATACCCCGAACTTTATAGCCAAAAACATTCAGTACTTC. Translated, it gives CSVEAHTPNFIAKNIQYF. The complete variable domain, with remaining parts taken from reference TRBV29-1 and TRBJ2-4, reads SAVISQKPSRDICQRGTSLTIQCQVDSQVTMMFWYRQQPGQSLTLIATANQGSEATYESGFVIDKFPISRPNLTFSTLTVSNMSPEDSSIYLCSVEAHTPNFIAKNIQYFGAGTRLSVL.

The J gene is TRBJ1-1, the V gene TRBV30; the match to TRBD1 covers 8 bases. CDR1 GTSNPN and CDR2 SVGIG come from the germline V gene (reference sequence). The CDR3 loop spans 15 amino acids. V lost 2 bases to trimming and J lost 5 bases; unmatched junction nucleotides: 10. This chain's CDR3 is CAWSPLGQDGTEAFF. The CDR3 bases are TGTGCCTGGAGTCCACTGGGACAGGATGGGACTGAAGCTTTCTTT.